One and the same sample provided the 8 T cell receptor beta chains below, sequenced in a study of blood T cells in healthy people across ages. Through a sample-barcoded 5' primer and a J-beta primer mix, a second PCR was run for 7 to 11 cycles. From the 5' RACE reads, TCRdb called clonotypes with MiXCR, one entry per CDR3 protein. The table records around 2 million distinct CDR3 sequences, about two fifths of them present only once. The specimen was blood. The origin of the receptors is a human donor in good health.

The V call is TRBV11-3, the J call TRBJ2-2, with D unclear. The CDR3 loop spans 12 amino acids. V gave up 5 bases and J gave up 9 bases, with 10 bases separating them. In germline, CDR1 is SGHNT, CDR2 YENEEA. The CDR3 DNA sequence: TGTGCCAGCAGCCAACCGACGAGGGAGCTGTTTTTT. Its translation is CASSQPTRELFF. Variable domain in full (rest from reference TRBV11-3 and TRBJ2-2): EAGVVQSPRYKIIEKKQPVAFWCNPISGHNTLYWYLQNLGQGPELLIRYENEEAVDDSQLPKDRFSAERLKGVDSTLKIQPAELGDSAVYLCASSQPTRELFFGEGSRLTVL.

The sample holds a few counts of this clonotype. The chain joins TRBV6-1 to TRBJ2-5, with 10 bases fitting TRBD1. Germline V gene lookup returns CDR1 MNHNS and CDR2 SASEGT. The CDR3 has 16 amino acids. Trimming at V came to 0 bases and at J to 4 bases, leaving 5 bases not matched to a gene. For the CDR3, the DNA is TGTGCCAGCAGTGAAGCGAGTGGACAGGGGGGAGAGACCCAGTACTTC. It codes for CASSEASGQGGETQYF.

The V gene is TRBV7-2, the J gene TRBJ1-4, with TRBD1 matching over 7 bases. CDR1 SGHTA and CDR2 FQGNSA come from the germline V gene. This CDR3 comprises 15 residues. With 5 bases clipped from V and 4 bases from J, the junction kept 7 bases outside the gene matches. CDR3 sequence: CASSLSGQINEKLFF. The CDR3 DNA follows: TGTGCCAGCAGCCTATCGGGACAGATTAATGAAAAACTGTTTTTT.

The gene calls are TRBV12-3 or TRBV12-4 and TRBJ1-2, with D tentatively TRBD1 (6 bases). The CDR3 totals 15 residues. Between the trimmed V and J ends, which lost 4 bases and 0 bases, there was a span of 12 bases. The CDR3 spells CASSYHREPNYGYTF. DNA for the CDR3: TGTGCCAGCAGTTACCACAGGGAACCTAACTATGGCTACACCTTC.

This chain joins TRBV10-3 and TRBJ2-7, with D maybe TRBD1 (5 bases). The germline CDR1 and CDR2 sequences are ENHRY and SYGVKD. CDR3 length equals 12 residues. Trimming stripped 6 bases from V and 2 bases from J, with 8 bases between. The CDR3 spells CAIRDTAYEQYF. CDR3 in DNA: TGTGCCATCAGGGACACCGCCTACGAGCAGTACTTC.

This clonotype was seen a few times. For the CDR3, the DNA is TGTGCCACCAGCAGAGATCTTTGGTATGGCTACACCTTC. It encodes CATSRDLWYGYTF. The chain joins TRBV15 to TRBJ1-2; D remains ambiguous. Germline CDR1 LNHNV, CDR2 YYDKDF (reference sequence). The V end was cut by 0 bases, the J end by 5 bases, with 7 bases between. The CDR3 runs 13 residues. Full variable domain (outside the CDR3, taken from reference TRBV15 and TRBJ1-2): DAMVIQNPRYQVTQFGKPVTLSCSQTLNHNVMYWYQQKSSQAPKLLFHYYDKDFNNEADTPDNFQSRRPNTSFCFLDIRSPGLGDTAMYLCATSRDLWYGYTFGSGTRLTVV.

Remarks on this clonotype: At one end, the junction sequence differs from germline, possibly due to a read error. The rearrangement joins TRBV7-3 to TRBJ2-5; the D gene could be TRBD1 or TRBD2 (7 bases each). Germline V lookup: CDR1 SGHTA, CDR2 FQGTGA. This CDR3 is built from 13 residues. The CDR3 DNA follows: TGTGCCAGCAGCGCGACAGGGAGGGAGACCCGGTACTTC. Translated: CASSATGRETRYF.

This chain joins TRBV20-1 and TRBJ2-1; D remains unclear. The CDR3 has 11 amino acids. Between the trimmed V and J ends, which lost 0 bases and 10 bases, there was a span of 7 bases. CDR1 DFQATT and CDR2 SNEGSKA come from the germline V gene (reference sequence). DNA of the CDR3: TGCAGTGCTAGAGATCTCCTAGAGCAGTTCTTC. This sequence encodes CSARDLLEQFF.